This T cell receptor (beta chain) originates from a study of blood T cell repertoires in COVID-19. Study as a whole: The cDNA or gDNA used as material had been derived from T cells, B-cell-depleted T cells, or PBMCs.

Germline loops: CDR1 SGDLS, CDR2 YYNGEE. The CDR3 length is 15 residues. The V end lost 0 bases, the J end lost 4 bases, and 10 bases lay between the germline ends. Libraries were prepared by immunoSEQ multiplex PCR; TCRdb keeps only in-frame clonotypes and omits some of them. Seen here are about 86,000 clones, roughly 88% observed once, and the top ten hold 30% to 35%. This clone was detected many times. Material: peripheral blood. The source of this sequence is a woman of 80 years or more with active or convalescent COVID-19. The chain uses TRBV9 and TRBJ2-2; D call uncertain. The CDR3 bases are TGTGCCAGCAGCGTAGTCGTGGGCCCCACCGGGGAGCTGTTTTTT. This encodes CASSVVVGPTGELFF.